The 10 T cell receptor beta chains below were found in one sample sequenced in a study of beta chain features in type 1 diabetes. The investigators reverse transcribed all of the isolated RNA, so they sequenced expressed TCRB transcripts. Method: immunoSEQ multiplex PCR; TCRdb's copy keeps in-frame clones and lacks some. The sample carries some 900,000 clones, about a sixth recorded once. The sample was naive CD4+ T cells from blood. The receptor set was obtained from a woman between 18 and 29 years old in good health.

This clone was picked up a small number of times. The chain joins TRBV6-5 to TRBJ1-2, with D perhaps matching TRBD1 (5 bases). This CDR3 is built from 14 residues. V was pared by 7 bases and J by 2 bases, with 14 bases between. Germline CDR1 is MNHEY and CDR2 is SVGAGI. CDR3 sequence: CASKLGGTNYGYTF. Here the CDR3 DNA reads TGTGCCAGCAAGCTGGGGGGAACGAACTATGGCTACACCTTC.

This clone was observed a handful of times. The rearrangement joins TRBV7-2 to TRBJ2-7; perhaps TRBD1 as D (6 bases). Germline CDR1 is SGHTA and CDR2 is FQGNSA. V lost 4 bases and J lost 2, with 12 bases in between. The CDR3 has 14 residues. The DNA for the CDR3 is TGTGCCAGCAGCTCCCAACAGGGCACCTACGAGCAGTACTTC. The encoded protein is CASSSQQGTYEQYF.

CDR3 nucleotide sequence: TGTGCCAGCTCACCCTTGCCCATCCGAGGTAACGAGCAGTACTTC. Protein sequence: CASSPLPIRGNEQYF. V usage is TRBV18 and J usage is TRBJ2-7; D not certain. Germline loops: CDR1 KGHSH, CDR2 LQKENI. Trimming stripped 3 bases from V and 5 bases from J, with 17 bases between. The CDR3 contains 15 residues.

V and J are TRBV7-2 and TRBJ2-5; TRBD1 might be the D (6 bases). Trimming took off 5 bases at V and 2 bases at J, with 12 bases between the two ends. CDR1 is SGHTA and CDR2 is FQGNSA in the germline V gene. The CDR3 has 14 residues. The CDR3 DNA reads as TGTGCCAGCAGCACGGCGACAGGTCAAGAGACCCAGTACTTC. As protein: CASSTATGQETQYF. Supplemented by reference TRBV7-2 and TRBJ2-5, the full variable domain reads GAGVSQSPSNKVTEKGKDVELRCDPISGHTALYWYRQSLGQGLEFLIYFQGNSAPDKSGLPSDRFSAERTGGSVSTLTIQRTQQEDSAVYLCASSTATGQETQYFGPGTRLLVL.

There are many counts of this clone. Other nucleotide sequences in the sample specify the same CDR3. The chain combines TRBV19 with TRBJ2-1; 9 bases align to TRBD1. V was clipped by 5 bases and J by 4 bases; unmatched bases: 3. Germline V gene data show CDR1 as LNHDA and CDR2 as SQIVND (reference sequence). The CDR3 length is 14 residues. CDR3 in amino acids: CASSPGQGYNEQFF. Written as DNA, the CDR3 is TGTGCCAGTAGTCCGGGACAGGGATACAATGAGCAGTTCTTC.

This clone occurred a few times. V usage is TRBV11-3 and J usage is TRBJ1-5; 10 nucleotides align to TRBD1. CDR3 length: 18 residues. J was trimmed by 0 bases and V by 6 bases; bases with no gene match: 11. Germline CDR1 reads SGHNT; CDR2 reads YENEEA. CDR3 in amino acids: CASRDGTGDDYSNQPQHF. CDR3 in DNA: TGTGCCAGCAGAGATGGGACAGGGGACGACTATAGCAATCAGCCCCAGCATTTT.

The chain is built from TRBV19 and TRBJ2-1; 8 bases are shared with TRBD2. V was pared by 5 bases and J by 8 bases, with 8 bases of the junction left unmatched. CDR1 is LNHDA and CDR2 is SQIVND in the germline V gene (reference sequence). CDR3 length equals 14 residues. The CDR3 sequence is CASSFNGRGDEQFF. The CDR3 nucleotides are TGTGCCAGTAGTTTCAACGGGAGGGGCGATGAGCAGTTCTTC.

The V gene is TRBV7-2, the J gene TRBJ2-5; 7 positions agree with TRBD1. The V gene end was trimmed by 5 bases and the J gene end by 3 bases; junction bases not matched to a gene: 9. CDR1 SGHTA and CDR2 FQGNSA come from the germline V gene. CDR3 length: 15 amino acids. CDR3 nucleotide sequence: TGTGCCAGCAGCCTAACGCAGGGGGTTAAAGAGACCCAGTACTTC. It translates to CASSLTQGVKETQYF.

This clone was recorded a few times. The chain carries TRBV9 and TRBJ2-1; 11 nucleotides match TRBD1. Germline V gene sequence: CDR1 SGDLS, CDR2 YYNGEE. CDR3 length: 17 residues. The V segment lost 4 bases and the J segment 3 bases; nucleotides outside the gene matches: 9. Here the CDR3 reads CASSLRGGTGGYNEQFF. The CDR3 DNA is TGTGCCAGCAGCCTGAGAGGAGGGACAGGGGGCTACAATGAGCAGTTCTTC.

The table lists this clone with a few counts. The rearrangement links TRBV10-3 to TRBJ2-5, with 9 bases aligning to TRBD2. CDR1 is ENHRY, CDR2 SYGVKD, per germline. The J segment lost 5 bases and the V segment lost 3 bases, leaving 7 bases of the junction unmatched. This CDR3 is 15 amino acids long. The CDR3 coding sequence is TGTGCCATCAGTGATAGGCGGGAGGGTGGGGAGACCCAGTACTTC. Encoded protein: CAISDRREGGETQYF.